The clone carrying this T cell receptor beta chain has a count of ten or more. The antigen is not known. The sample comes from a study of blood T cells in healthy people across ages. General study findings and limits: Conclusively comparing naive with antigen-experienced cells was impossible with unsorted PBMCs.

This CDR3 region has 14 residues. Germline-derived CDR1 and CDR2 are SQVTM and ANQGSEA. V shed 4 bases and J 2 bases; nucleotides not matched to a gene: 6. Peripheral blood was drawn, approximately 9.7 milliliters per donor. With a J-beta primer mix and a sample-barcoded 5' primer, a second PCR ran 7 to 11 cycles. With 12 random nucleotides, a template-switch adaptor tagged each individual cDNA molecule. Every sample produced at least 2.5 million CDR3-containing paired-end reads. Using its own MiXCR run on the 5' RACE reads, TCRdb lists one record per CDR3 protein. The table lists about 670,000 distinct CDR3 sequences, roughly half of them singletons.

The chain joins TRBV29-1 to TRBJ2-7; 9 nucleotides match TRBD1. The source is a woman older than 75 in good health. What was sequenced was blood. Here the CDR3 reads CSVVGQGHPYEQYF. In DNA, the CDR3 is TGCAGCGTTGTGGGACAGGGTCATCCCTACGAGCAGTACTTC.